The 15 T cell receptor beta chains presented below share a single source sample, sequenced in a study of blood T cell repertoires in COVID-19. Method: immunoSEQ multiplex PCR; TCRdb's copy keeps in-frame clones and lacks some. The table lists 130,000 to 150,000 clones, 80% of them singletons, with 13% in the top ten. Material for sequencing was peripheral blood. The receptors stem from a man aged 55 to 70 with active or convalescent COVID-19.

CDR3 loop: CASTIRGDREAFF. In DNA, the CDR3 is TGTGCCAGCACCATCCGGGGGGACAGGGAAGCTTTCTTT. The chain combines TRBV12-3 or TRBV12-4 with TRBJ1-1, with 8 bases aligning to TRBD1. The junction had 9 bases not matched to a gene; V was cut back by 7 bases and J by 8 bases. The CDR3 has 13 residues.

The sample holds a few counts of this clone. The chain has TRBV11-2 and TRBJ2-5; 12 bases are a match to TRBD1. Germline CDR1 reads SGHAT; CDR2 reads FQNNGV. This CDR3 is 16 amino acids long. V shed 5 bases and J 4 bases; nucleotides not matched to a gene: 8. The chain's CDR3 is CASSTGTGGWGETQYF. In DNA, the CDR3 is TGTGCCAGCAGCACCGGGACAGGGGGCTGGGGAGAGACCCAGTACTTC. The full variable domain, completed using reference TRBV11-2 and TRBJ2-5, is EAGVAQSPRYKIIEKRQSVAFWCNPISGHATLYWYQQILGQGPKLLIQFQNNGVVDDSQLPKDRFSAERLKGVDSTLKIQPAKLEDSAVYLCASSTGTGGWGETQYFGPGTRLLVL.

This clone has a count of ten or more. V and J are TRBV3-1 (or the pseudogene TRBV3-2) and TRBJ1-1; 7 bases fit TRBD1. V lost 0 bases to trimming and J lost 0 bases; unmatched junction nucleotides: 4. Looked up from germline, CDR1 is LGHDT and CDR2 is YNNKEL (reference sequence). The CDR3 loop spans 16 amino acids. The CDR3 coding sequence is TGTGCCAGCAGCCAAGATGGACAGGTTCTGAACACTGAAGCTTTCTTT. Protein product: CASSQDGQVLNTEAFF.

The chain carries TRBV10-3 and TRBJ1-3; 7 bases match TRBD1. J gave up 0 bases and V 5 bases, and 4 bases lay outside the gene matches. Germline CDR1 reads ENHRY; CDR2 reads SYGVKD. The CDR3 has 15 residues. CDR3 amino acids: CAISSRDSSGNTIYF. DNA for the CDR3: TGTGCCATCAGTTCCCGGGACAGCTCTGGAAACACCATATATTTT.

This clone was counted a single time. The chain has TRBV11-2 and TRBJ1-5; D gene unclear. This CDR3 region has 14 residues. The V gene's germline CDR1 is SGHAT and CDR2 FQNNGV. V lost 1 base to trimming and J lost 4 bases, with 8 bases between them. CDR3 nucleotides: TGTGCCAGCAGCTTAGTCGGAGGAAATCAGCCCCAGCATTTT. It specifies CASSLVGGNQPQHF.

V is TRBV19 and J is TRBJ1-1, with D tentatively TRBD1 (6 bases). The CDR3 extends over 13 amino acids. Looked up from germline, CDR1 is LNHDA and CDR2 is SQIVND (reference sequence). V was pared by 6 bases and J by 0 bases, with 8 bases between. In DNA form, the CDR3 reads TGTGCCAGTAGGCGGACAGTGAACACTGAAGCTTTCTTT. Amino acid sequence: CASRRTVNTEAFF.

Notes on this clone: Other DNA sequences from this sample encode an identical CDR3 as well. V is TRBV7-9 and J is TRBJ2-7; D is unresolved. There are 12 residues in the CDR3. Germline loops: CDR1 SEHNR, CDR2 FQNEAQ (reference sequence). V was shortened by 1 base and J by 3 bases, with 4 bases between the two germline ends. In DNA form, the CDR3 reads TGTGCCAGCAGCTTAGTGAGCTACGAGCAGTACTTC. Residues: CASSLVSYEQYF.

The chain couples TRBV3-1 (or the pseudogene TRBV3-2) to TRBJ2-1, with 7 bases aligning to TRBD2. This CDR3 spans 14 amino acids. The germline V gene has CDR1 LGHDT and CDR2 YNNKEL (reference sequence). With V trimmed by 1 base and J by 8 bases, 5 bases remained unmatched. CDR3 nucleotides: TGTGCCAGCAGCCAAGGACTGGGGGGGGATGAGCAGTTCTTC. Its protein is CASSQGLGGDEQFF.

This clone occurred a few times. This sequence joins TRBV18 and TRBJ2-7; weak D call: TRBD1 (6 bases). This CDR3 has 15 amino acids. Trimming stripped 5 bases from V and 6 bases from J, with 20 bases between. Germline CDR1 is KGHSH and CDR2 is LQKENI. The CDR3 loop reads CASSTEDSKAFEQYF. The CDR3 nucleotides are TGTGCCAGCTCAACCGAGGACAGCAAGGCCTTCGAGCAGTACTTC.

J is TRBJ2-5 and V is TRBV20-1; 14 nucleotides align to TRBD2. CDR1 and CDR2 (germline): DFQATT, SNEGSKA (reference sequence). The CDR3 contains 15 residues. With 3 bases clipped from V and 6 bases from J, the junction kept 6 bases outside the gene matches. The CDR3, as DNA: TGCAGTGCTAGTGGGACTAGCGGGAGAGGGCAGACCCAGTACTTC. Translating gives CSASGTSGRGQTQYF.

The rearrangement links TRBV6-2 or TRBV6-3 to TRBJ2-1; 8 bases map to TRBD1. The V segment lost 5 bases and the J segment 2 bases; nucleotides outside the gene matches: 5. The germline V gene has CDR1 MNHEY and CDR2 SVGEGT. The length of the CDR3 is 15 residues. CDR3 DNA sequence: TGTGCCAGCAGTCAGCAGGGGGCCGCCTACAATGAGCAGTTCTTC. It translates to CASSQQGAAYNEQFF.

CDR3 in DNA: TGTGCCAGCAGCGATCTAGCGGGAGGAAGTGAGCAGTACTTC. Amino acids: CASSDLAGGSEQYF. The chain joins TRBV25-1 to TRBJ2-7; 11 nucleotides align to TRBD2. CDR1 and CDR2 (germline): MGHDK, SYGVNS. The CDR3 loop spans 14 amino acids. V dropped 6 bases and J dropped 7; count of bases not matched to a gene: 8.

This chain connects TRBV5-1 to TRBJ1-6, with D possibly TRBD1 on 5 matching bases. V dropped 2 bases and J dropped 8 bases, with 11 bases sitting between them. CDR1 is SGHRS, CDR2 YFSETQ, per germline. The CDR3 spans 14 residues. For the CDR3, the DNA is TGCGCCAGCAGCTTTATCGGGGGTGATTCACCCCTCCACTTT. Translation: CASSFIGGDSPLHF.

This chain uses TRBV5-5 with TRBJ1-3; TRBD1 matches 12 bases. CDR1 is SGHKS and CDR2 is YYEKEE in the germline V gene (reference sequence). With 4 bases clipped from V and 2 bases from J, the junction kept 10 bases outside the gene matches. CDR3 length: 18 residues. The CDR3 is CASSPRDRGLGAGNTIYF. CDR3 nucleotides: TGTGCCAGCAGCCCGCGGGACAGGGGGCTCGGAGCTGGAAACACCATATATTTT.

The chain joins TRBV5-1 to TRBJ1-1; TRBD1 aligns across 11 bases. The CDR3 spans 15 residues. Germline V CDR1 and CDR2: SGHRS, YFSETQ. With 4 bases clipped from V and 5 bases from J, the junction kept 7 bases outside the gene matches. The CDR3 loop is CASSPGQGARTEAFF. In nucleotides, the CDR3 is TGCGCCAGCAGCCCTGGACAGGGGGCAAGAACTGAAGCTTTCTTT.